This TCR beta chain originates from a study of blood T cell repertoires in COVID-19. The assay was immunoSEQ multiplex PCR, and TCRdb's table has in-frame clones only and misses some. The table includes some 180,000 clones, about 83% detected once. Followed over time, Seattle patients had been enrolled while infection was active. CDR1 and CDR2 from the germline V gene are SGHRS and YFSETQ. The CDR3 extends over 15 amino acids. V was trimmed by 0 bases and J by 5 bases, leaving 14 bases between them. This TCR was sampled from a woman older than 75 with COVID-19, enrolled during active disease. The chain is built from TRBV5-1 and TRBJ1-2; D is undetermined. Specimen: peripheral blood. CDR3 residues: CASSLVRGLEYGYTF. CDR3 nucleotide sequence: TGCGCCAGCAGCTTGGTTCGAGGACTTGAGTATGGCTACACCTTC.